These 9 T cell receptor beta chains originate from one sample sequenced in a study of CD8 T cells in Susac syndrome. Random hexamers were used to reverse transcribe an amount of roughly 0.5 to 1 ug RNA. MiXCR was run by TCRdb on the immunoSEQ multiplex PCR reads, yielding one entry per CDR3 protein. This sample carries 70,000 to 100,000 distinct CDR3 sequences, around 96% of them seen once, and the ten largest clones take approximately 0.39%. Material for sequencing was CD8+ T cells from PBMCs. These receptors all come from a human donor with Susac syndrome.

The chain uses TRBV2 and TRBJ1-4, with unresolved D. The CDR3 sequence is 10 residues long. Trimming pared 6 bases from V and 7 bases from J, leaving 3 bases between. CDR1 and CDR2 (germline): SNHLY, FYNNEI. DNA for the CDR3: TGTGCCAGCAGCGGTGAAAAACTGTTTTTT. It yields the protein CASSGEKLFF.

The chain recombines TRBV29-1 with TRBJ2-1, with 10 bases aligning to TRBD2. CDR1 is SQVTM, CDR2 ANQGSEA, per germline. V lost 4 bases to trimming and J lost 7 bases; unmatched junction nucleotides: 7. The length of the CDR3 is 14 residues. CDR3 bases: TGCAGCGTTGTTGTCGGACTAGCGGCAAATGAGCAGTTCTTC. This sequence encodes CSVVVGLAANEQFF.

This clonotype was observed a single time. The V call is TRBV25-1, the J call TRBJ2-2; tentatively, D is TRBD1 (6 bases). From germline, CDR1 is MGHDK and CDR2 SYGVNS. CDR3 length equals 15 residues. Trimming left V 7 bases short and J 6 bases short, with 18 bases between. The CDR3 coding sequence is TGTGCCAGCACAGGGGCGGCGGACGGGGCCGGGGAGCTGTTTTTT. This encodes CASTGAADGAGELFF. Drawing the rest from reference TRBV25-1 and TRBJ2-2, the complete variable domain is EADIYQTPRYLVIGTGKKITLECSQTMGHDKMYWYQQDPGMELHLIHYSYGVNSTEKGDLSSESTVSRIRTEHFPLTLESARPSHTSQYLCASTGAADGAGELFFGEGSRLTVL.

This clonotype was picked up one time. J is TRBJ2-1 and V is TRBV18, with no clear D. The V end lost 2 bases, the J end lost 6 bases, and 5 bases lay between the germline ends. CDR1 and CDR2 (germline): KGHSH, LQKENI. This CDR3 region has 12 residues. The CDR3 spells CASSPGTNEQFF. The CDR3 region has the DNA TGTGCCAGCTCACCAGGAACCAATGAGCAGTTCTTC. Full variable domain (rest looked up from reference TRBV18 and TRBJ2-1): NAGVMQNPRHLVRRRGQEARLRCSPMKGHSHVYWYRQLPEEGLKFMVYLQKENIIDESGMPKERFSAEFPKEGPSILRIQQVVRGDSAAYFCASSPGTNEQFFGPGTRLTVL.

The rearrangement joins TRBV15 to TRBJ2-1; D is ambiguous. The V end lost 0 bases, the J end lost 5 bases, and 8 bases lay between the germline ends. The CDR3 covers 14 residues. Germline CDR1 reads LNHNV; CDR2 reads YYDKDF (reference sequence). The CDR3 region has the DNA TGTGCCACCAGCAGAGAGCACCCCGACAATGAGCAGTTCTTC. It is translated as CATSREHPDNEQFF.

J is TRBJ2-5 and V is TRBV27, with D perhaps TRBD2 (5 bases). The CDR3 contains 13 residues. V was trimmed by 3 bases and J by 5 bases, leaving 10 bases between them. The V gene's germline CDR1 is MNHEY and CDR2 SMNVEV (reference sequence). CDR3: CASSLVGAETQYF. The CDR3 DNA sequence: TGTGCCAGCAGTTTGGTGGGAGCCGAGACCCAGTACTTC.

This clonotype was detected only once. The chain recombines TRBV6-2 or TRBV6-3 with TRBJ2-1; TRBD2 agrees at 7 bases. V was clipped by 6 bases and J by 1 base; unmatched bases: 9. Germline V gene data show CDR1 as MNHEY and CDR2 as SVGEGT. CDR3 size: 16 residues. CDR3 nucleotide sequence: TGTGCCAGCAGCCTACTAGCGTATCCTTCCTACAATGAGCAGTTCTTC. Protein product: CASSLLAYPSYNEQFF.

This chain uses TRBV27 with TRBJ1-1; no firm D call. The CDR3 has 14 residues. V was pared by 6 bases and J by 0 bases, with 11 bases between. Germline V gene data show CDR1 as MNHEY and CDR2 as SMNVEV (reference sequence). In DNA form, the CDR3 reads TGTGCCAGCAGCGACCGCAGGCTGAACACTGAAGCTTTCTTT. Translating gives CASSDRRLNTEAFF.

The rearrangement links TRBV5-1 to TRBJ2-7, with a possible D match to TRBD2 (5 bases). CDR3 length: 13 residues. With 2 bases removed from V and 4 bases from J, the gap between germline ends came to 10 bases. In germline, CDR1 is SGHRS, CDR2 YFSETQ. The CDR3 coding sequence is TGCGCCAGCAGCTTTCGAGCGGAATACGAGCAGTACTTC. Its translation: CASSFRAEYEQYF.